This T cell receptor beta chain was sequenced in a study of cytomegalovirus exposure and HLA in healthy donors. Between the trimmed V and J ends, which lost 3 bases and 2 bases, there was a span of 12 bases. Germline CDR1 reads KGHSH; CDR2 reads LQKENI. The CDR3 has 15 amino acids. Primers for the PCR totalled 60 Vbeta and 13 Jbeta. Generated by immunoSEQ multiplex PCR, the TCRdb table keeps only in-frame clones and is missing some. Found here are some 180,000 clones, around 80% of them singletons; the top ten hold roughly 2%. This TCR was recovered from a woman aged 30 to 39 in good health and CMV-seronegative. The rearrangement joins TRBV18 to TRBJ2-3; perhaps TRBD2 as D (6 bases). The sequencing input was PBMCs. CDR3 nucleotides: TGTGCCAGCTCACCGTACCGGGGGACCACAGATACGCAGTATTTT. Translated, it gives CASSPYRGTTDTQYF.